Below are 25 T cell receptor beta chains sequenced from a single sample in a study of early T cells in non-severe SARS-CoV-2 infection. TCRdb fed the 5' RACE reads into MiXCR, producing one record per CDR3 protein. The data hold tens of thousands of distinct CDR3 sequences, with approximately 9.5% observed a single time. Sequenced: whole blood. These receptors all stem from an adult who was a healthcare worker with PCR-confirmed SARS-CoV-2 infection or an uninfected control (not recorded which).

In DNA form, the CDR3 reads TGCAGTGCTAGAGATCTTGGCGGTTACAATGAGCAGTTCTTC. Protein: CSARDLGGYNEQFF. The chain uses TRBV20-1 and TRBJ2-1, with no clear D. Trimming pared 0 bases from V and 4 bases from J, leaving 10 bases between. In germline, CDR1 is DFQATT, CDR2 SNEGSKA (reference sequence). The CDR3 has 14 residues.

This clonotype has only a few counts. The chain joins TRBV29-1 to TRBJ2-1, with D unresolved. Germline CDR1 SQVTM, CDR2 ANQGSEA. V lost 5 bases to trimming and J lost 10 bases, with 15 bases between them. This CDR3 spans 12 amino acids. As DNA, the CDR3 is TGCAGCGTTCGGGTCCAAGGATGGGAGCAGTTCTTC. Translating gives CSVRVQGWEQFF.

V gene TRBV7-9 combines with J gene TRBJ2-7; D assignment may be TRBD1 or TRBD2 (5 bases each). Deletions cut 5 bases from V and 0 bases from J, with 11 bases between. The germline CDR1 and CDR2 sequences are SEHNR and FQNEAQ (reference sequence). The CDR3 covers 14 residues. Written as DNA, the CDR3 is TGTGCCAGCAGCCCTCGTGGGACCTCCTACGAGCAGTACTTC. Translating it yields CASSPRGTSYEQYF.

The chain employs TRBV20-1 and TRBJ1-1, with no clear D. V was shortened by 4 bases and J by 5 bases, with 14 bases between the two germline ends. CDR1 and CDR2 (germline): DFQATT, SNEGSKA (reference sequence). The CDR3 runs 13 residues. Here the CDR3 DNA reads TGCAGTGCTAAGCTGCCCGGGAGGACTGAAGCTTTCTTT. Its protein product is CSAKLPGRTEAFF.

The chain couples TRBV11-1 to TRBJ1-2; D is ambiguous. The V gene lost 4 bases and the J gene lost 4 bases, with 13 bases spanning the gap. This CDR3 spans 14 amino acids. CDR1 is SGHAT and CDR2 is FQDESV in the germline V gene (reference sequence). CDR3 sequence: CASSYRYDGYGYTF. The CDR3 DNA is TGTGCCAGCAGCTACCGATACGACGGCTATGGCTACACCTTC.

This clonotype was seen a handful of times. The chain couples TRBV29-1 to TRBJ2-2; unclear D gene. This CDR3 has 12 amino acids. V gave up 4 bases and J gave up 2 bases, with 5 bases separating them. Germline V CDR1 and CDR2: SQVTM, ANQGSEA. In nucleotides, the CDR3 is TGCAGCGTTGCGACAAACACCGGGGAGCTGTTTTTT. Translation: CSVATNTGELFF.

The gene calls are TRBV29-1 and TRBJ1-1; 7 positions agree with TRBD1. The CDR3 consists of 15 residues. Trimming removed 2 bases from V and 1 base from J; junction bases left unmatched: 7. Germline V gene lookup returns CDR1 SQVTM and CDR2 ANQGSEA. CDR3 in DNA: TGCAGCGTTGAACATTGGGACAGACAGAACACTGAAGCTTTCTTT. This codes for CSVEHWDRQNTEAFF. Together with reference TRBV29-1 and TRBJ1-1, the CDR3 gives the full variable domain: SAVISQKPSRDICQRGTSLTIQCQVDSQVTMMFWYRQQPGQSLTLIATANQGSEATYESGFVIDKFPISRPNLTFSTLTVSNMSPEDSSIYLCSVEHWDRQNTEAFFGQGTRLTVV.

The rearrangement joins TRBV7-2 to TRBJ1-1; no firm D call. V gave up 1 base and J gave up 4 bases, with 7 bases separating them. The CDR3 runs 13 residues. Germline V gene lookup returns CDR1 SGHTA and CDR2 FQGNSA. The CDR3 DNA is TGTGCCAGCAGCTTAGTTCCCGGCACTGAAGCTTTCTTT. Translating gives CASSLVPGTEAFF.

By proportion, this clonotype is medium-sized. This chain joins TRBV29-1 and TRBJ2-5; D call uncertain. Germline V CDR1 and CDR2: SQVTM, ANQGSEA. This CDR3 spans 13 amino acids. The germline V and J ends were trimmed by 4 bases and 5 bases, with 14 bases remaining between them. Here the CDR3 DNA reads TGCAGCGTTGTTTTGTCTAACGGGGAGACCCAGTACTTC. Its protein product is CSVVLSNGETQYF.

This clonotype occurred a few times. This chain links TRBV20-1 with TRBJ2-2; 8 bases are shared with TRBD1. CDR1 is DFQATT, CDR2 SNEGSKA, per germline (reference sequence). This CDR3 is 14 amino acids long. The V and J ends lost 3 bases and 5 bases, in that order; junction bases with no gene match: 5. CDR3 region: CSASPRGPTGELFF. In nucleotides, the CDR3 is TGCAGTGCTAGCCCCAGGGGGCCAACCGGGGAGCTGTTTTTT.

In this sample, this clonotype turned up many times. V is TRBV6-6 and J is TRBJ1-5; D remains unclear. V gave up 5 bases and J gave up 5 bases, with 7 bases separating them. The CDR3 sequence is 12 residues long. The V gene's germline CDR1 is MNHNY and CDR2 SVGAGI (reference sequence). The CDR3 region is CASSPGDQPQHF. In DNA, the CDR3 is TGTGCCAGCAGTCCAGGCGATCAGCCCCAGCATTTT.

This clonotype was found many times. CDR3 nucleotides: TGCGCCAGCAGCGGACAGACCCAAGAGACCCAGTACTTC. Its protein is CASSGQTQETQYF. V and J are TRBV5-1 and TRBJ2-5; tentative D call: TRBD1 (6 bases). Trimming removed 4 bases at V and 1 base at J, with 8 bases between. The germline V gene encodes CDR1 SGHRS and CDR2 YFSETQ. This CDR3 is built from 13 residues. Full variable domain (missing parts from reference TRBV5-1 and TRBJ2-5): KAGVTQTPRYLIKTRGQQVTLSCSPISGHRSVSWYQQTPGQGLQFLFEYFSETQRNKGNFPGRFSGRQFSNSRSEMNVSTLELGDSALYLCASSGQTQETQYFGPGTRLLVL.

The rearrangement joins TRBV30 to TRBJ2-5; the D call may be TRBD1 or TRBD2 (5 bases each). V was cut by 2 bases and J by 0 bases, with 7 bases left in between. The CDR3 spans 13 residues. CDR1 and CDR2 from the germline V gene are GTSNPN and SVGIG (reference sequence). CDR3 bases: TGTGCCTGGAGTATGGGGGACCAAGAGACCCAGTACTTC. Residues: CAWSMGDQETQYF.

The table lists this clonotype with many counts. The V gene is TRBV5-1, the J gene TRBJ1-5, with TRBD1 identical over 7 bases. CDR3 size: 15 residues. Trimming at V came to 5 bases and at J to 1 base, leaving 6 bases not matched to a gene. Germline V gene data show CDR1 as SGHRS and CDR2 as YFSETQ. The CDR3 DNA sequence: TGCGCCAGCAGGCTCACAGGGGAGAGCAATCAGCCCCAGCATTTT. As protein: CASRLTGESNQPQHF.

This rearrangement joins TRBV6-6 to TRBJ2-7; TRBD1 matches 9 bases. The J segment lost 6 bases and the V segment lost 6 bases, leaving 9 bases of the junction unmatched. This CDR3 is 14 amino acids long. Germline CDR1 and CDR2: MNHNY and SVGAGI (reference sequence). The DNA of the CDR3 is TGTGCCAGCAGAAATGAACAGGGGGCGGGCGAGCAGTACTTC. Translating it yields CASRNEQGAGEQYF.

This clonotype was counted at least ten times. The rearrangement links TRBV14 to TRBJ2-1; 13 bases match TRBD2. The length of the CDR3 is 17 residues. V trimming: 2 bases; J trimming: 0 bases; junction bases outside the gene matches: 1. CDR1 and CDR2 (germline): SGHDN, FVKESK. The CDR3 region has the DNA TGTGCCAGCAGCCAATGGACTAGCGGGAGCTCCTACAATGAGCAGTTCTTC. Its translation is CASSQWTSGSSYNEQFF.

The chain employs TRBV20-1 and TRBJ2-7, with D tentatively TRBD1 (6 bases). Germline CDR1 is DFQATT and CDR2 is SNEGSKA (reference sequence). Trimming stripped 6 bases from V and 0 bases from J, with 12 bases between. The CDR3 is 13 amino acids. The CDR3: CSANRDISYEQYF. The DNA for the CDR3 is TGCAGTGCCAACCGGGACATCTCCTACGAGCAGTACTTC.

The CDR3 protein is CSANLASTDTQYF. The CDR3 DNA is TGCAGTGCTAACCTCGCTAGCACAGATACGCAGTATTTT. This rearrangement joins TRBV20-1 to TRBJ2-3; no firm D call. The CDR3 has 13 amino acids. V dropped 4 bases and J dropped 0 bases, with 8 bases sitting between them. Looked up from germline, CDR1 is DFQATT and CDR2 is SNEGSKA (reference sequence).

This clonotype was counted between two and nine times. This rearrangement joins TRBV27 to TRBJ2-3; TRBD2 is a possible D gene (6 bases). This CDR3 has 17 amino acids. The germline V gene has CDR1 MNHEY and CDR2 SMNVEV (reference sequence). V lost 3 bases to trimming and J lost 6 bases, with 22 bases between them. CDR3 loop: CASSFALGAGPSDTQYF. The CDR3 region has the DNA TGTGCCAGCAGTTTTGCCCTTGGAGCGGGCCCGTCTGATACGCAGTATTTT.

This clonotype was picked up a small number of times. The CDR3 DNA is TGTGCCAGCAGCTTACAGCCGAACGAGCAGTACTTC. It translates to CASSLQPNEQYF. This chain joins TRBV7-2 and TRBJ2-7; no firm D call. Germline values: CDR1 SGHTA, CDR2 FQGNSA. The CDR3 consists of 12 residues. V lost 2 bases and J lost 5, with 7 bases in between.

This clonotype was seen many times. The chain employs TRBV12-3 or TRBV12-4 and TRBJ1-2, with TRBD1 as a possible D gene (6 bases). V was cut by 2 bases and J by 8 bases, with 12 bases left in between. The CDR3 totals 13 residues. For the CDR3, the DNA is TGTGCCAGCAGTTTAAACAGGGCGTCGGGCTACACCTTC. It encodes CASSLNRASGYTF.

This clonotype showed up many times. This chain uses TRBV6-6 with TRBJ2-2; D might be TRBD1 or TRBD2, each matching 5 bases. V was pared by 4 bases and J by 0 bases, with 12 bases between. This CDR3 has 16 amino acids. Germline loops: CDR1 MNHNY, CDR2 SVGAGI (reference sequence). CDR3 protein: CASSSPGTSNTGELFF. The CDR3 DNA follows: TGTGCCAGCAGTTCTCCCGGGACCTCGAACACCGGGGAGCTGTTTTTT.

The table lists this clonotype with many counts. The V call is TRBV5-1, the J call TRBJ2-1; 7 bases line up with TRBD2. Unmatched junction bases numbered 11, after V lost 0 bases and J lost 8 bases. The germline V gene encodes CDR1 SGHRS and CDR2 YFSETQ. The CDR3 runs 16 residues. CDR3 loop: CASSLDGGAGSDEQFF. The CDR3 nucleotides read TGCGCCAGCAGCTTGGATGGGGGAGCGGGGAGCGATGAGCAGTTCTTC.

This clonotype was detected a few times. The gene calls are TRBV29-1 and TRBJ2-3; 8 bases line up with TRBD2. The CDR3 is made up of 14 amino acids. The J segment lost 2 bases and the V segment lost 4 bases, leaving 5 bases of the junction unmatched. CDR1 and CDR2 (germline): SQVTM, ANQGSEA. CDR3 protein: CSVVVAGFTDTQYF. The CDR3 bases are TGCAGCGTTGTAGTAGCGGGATTCACAGATACGCAGTATTTT.

The chain carries TRBV29-1 and TRBJ2-2, with 7 bases matching TRBD1. Germline V gene data show CDR1 as SQVTM and CDR2 as ANQGSEA. The V segment lost 5 bases and the J segment 7 bases; nucleotides outside the gene matches: 13. The CDR3 contains 15 residues. CDR3 coding DNA: TGCAGCGTTACGCAGACAGGGATCAGCGGCGGGGAGCTGTTTTTT. It translates to CSVTQTGISGGELFF.